Below are 20 T cell receptor beta chains sequenced from a single sample in a study of T cell repertoires in cytomegalovirus infection. TCRdb fed the reads into MiXCR, producing one record per CDR3 protein. The table records roughly 630,000 distinct CDR3 sequences, roughly 24% of them present only once. Sequencing was carried out using CD8+ T cells from PBMCs. The receptors derive from a human donor in good health (CMV status not recorded). Some clones in this sample may be carry-over from other donors' samples.

This chain joins TRBV19 and TRBJ1-1; D possibly corresponds to TRBD1 (5 bases). Germline assignment: CDR1 LNHDA and CDR2 SQIVND (reference sequence). The CDR3 runs to 14 residues. Trimming removed 11 bases from V and 0 bases from J, with 16 bases in between. In DNA form, the CDR3 reads TGTGCCGCAAATGGTCCGGGACTGAACACTGAAGCTTTCTTT. Residues: CAANGPGLNTEAFF.

This chain links TRBV18 with TRBJ2-2; 7 bases are shared with TRBD2. From germline, CDR1 is KGHSH and CDR2 LQKENI. With V trimmed by 6 bases and J by 1 base, 5 bases remained unmatched. This CDR3 contains 15 residues. The CDR3 DNA is TGTGCCAGCTCTACAGGACTAGAGAACACCGGGGAGCTGTTTTTT. Protein: CASSTGLENTGELFF.

This clonotype was detected ten times or more. The chain couples TRBV28 to TRBJ2-1, with D perhaps matching TRBD1 (5 bases). Trimming pared 5 bases from V and 8 bases from J, leaving 10 bases between. The germline gives CDR1 MDHEN, CDR2 SYDVKM. This CDR3 has 12 residues. The CDR3 bases are TGTGCCAGCAGTCAGGGTTACCATGAGCAGTTCTTC. Translating gives CASSQGYHEQFF.

This chain uses TRBV7-9 with TRBJ2-3, with 11 bases identical to TRBD2. CDR3 size: 18 residues. Trimming at V came to 6 bases and at J to 3 bases, leaving 14 bases not matched to a gene. Germline CDR1 SEHNR, CDR2 FQNEAQ (reference sequence). CDR3 bases: TGTGCCAGCAGTATGAGGGCTAGCGGGGGGATGCATACAGATACGCAGTATTTT. As protein: CASSMRASGGMHTDTQYF.

The chain has TRBV6-2 or TRBV6-3 and TRBJ2-2; 7 nucleotides line up with TRBD1. Germline V gene lookup returns CDR1 MNHEY and CDR2 SVGEGT. There are 15 residues in the CDR3. V shed 6 bases, J shed 4 bases, and the junction held 8 bases outside the gene matches. The DNA for the CDR3 is TGTGCCAGCAGAACCGGGACAGCTGGCACCGGGGAGCTGTTTTTT. Its translation is CASRTGTAGTGELFF.

In this sample, this clonotype turned up many times. V gene TRBV12-3 or TRBV12-4 combines with J gene TRBJ2-3; 10 bases fit TRBD1. The length of the CDR3 is 15 residues. V lost 7 bases and J lost 4; bases outside the gene matches: 8. CDR3 DNA: TGTGCCAGCACCCATTCGGACAGGGGGGCAGATACGCAGTATTTT. Its translation: CASTHSDRGADTQYF.

In its sample, this clonotype was seen a few times. The chain uses TRBV7-9 and TRBJ2-1, with D possibly being TRBD1 or TRBD2 (5 bases each). The V end was cut by 2 bases, the J end by 10 bases, with 12 bases between. The CDR3 contains 13 residues. The V gene's germline CDR1 is SEHNR and CDR2 FQNEAQ (reference sequence). CDR3 DNA sequence: TGTGCCAGCAGCTTAAGACGGGACGGCGAGCAGTTCTTC. This encodes CASSLRRDGEQFF.

The chain carries TRBV4-3 and TRBJ1-2; a weak D match, TRBD1 (5 bases). Deletions cut 0 bases from V and 2 bases from J, with 10 bases between. There are 15 residues in the CDR3. CDR1 is LGHNA and CDR2 is YSLEER in the germline V gene. In DNA, the CDR3 is TGCGCCAGCAGCCAAGACCGGGCAGGGAACTATGGCTACACCTTC. Residues: CASSQDRAGNYGYTF.

The chain carries TRBV7-3 and TRBJ2-2, with D hard to call. V lost 5 bases to trimming and J lost 4 bases, with 14 bases between them. CDR1 and CDR2 (germline): SGHTA, FQGTGA. CDR3 length equals 15 residues. CDR3 sequence: CASSPSGIGTGELFF. DNA of the CDR3: TGTGCCAGCAGCCCGTCTGGGATAGGCACCGGGGAGCTGTTTTTT. Using reference TRBV7-3 and TRBJ2-2 for the parts outside the CDR3, the full variable domain is GAGVSQTPSNKVTEKGKYVELRCDPISGHTALYWYRQSLGQGPEFLIYFQGTGAADDSGLPNDRFFAVRPEGSVSTLKIQRTERGDSAVYLCASSPSGIGTGELFFGEGSRLTVL.

This clonotype has just a few counts. The genes are TRBV6-2 or TRBV6-3 and TRBJ2-7; tentative D call: TRBD2 (5 bases). CDR3 length equals 14 residues. CDR1 and CDR2 (germline): MNHEY, SVGEGT. V lost 1 base and J lost 2, with 9 bases in between. In DNA, the CDR3 is TGTGCCAGCAGTTACTTCGGGGTCACCTACGAGCAGTACTTC. It codes for CASSYFGVTYEQYF.

Ten or more counts support this clonotype. J is TRBJ2-5 and V is TRBV7-9; TRBD1 is a possible D gene (6 bases). The germline CDR1 and CDR2 sequences are SEHNR and FQNEAQ (reference sequence). Trimming left V 3 bases short and J 1 base short, with 12 bases between. This CDR3 contains 15 residues. The CDR3 region is CASSLVGQSQETQYF. In nucleotides, the CDR3 is TGTGCCAGCAGCTTGGTAGGACAGTCCCAAGAGACCCAGTACTTC.

This chain links TRBV28 with TRBJ2-7; no reliable D call. This CDR3 spans 13 amino acids. Germline V lookup: CDR1 MDHEN, CDR2 SYDVKM. Trimming cost V 2 bases and J 3 bases, with 8 bases left between them. CDR3 sequence: CASSLSHSYEQYV. The CDR3 DNA follows: TGTGCCAGCAGTTTAAGTCACAGCTACGAGCAGTACGTC.

This clonotype was observed many times. The genes are TRBV7-2 and TRBJ2-5; 10 bases match TRBD1. CDR3 length: 17 amino acids. Germline loops: CDR1 SGHTA, CDR2 FQGNSA. V shed 5 bases, J shed 3 bases, and the junction held 12 bases outside the gene matches. CDR3 sequence reads: CASSTRDRGRWEETQYF. In DNA form, the CDR3 reads TGTGCCAGCAGCACTAGGGACAGGGGAAGGTGGGAAGAGACCCAGTACTTC. Full variable domain (rest looked up from reference TRBV7-2 and TRBJ2-5): GAGVSQSPSNKVTEKGKDVELRCDPISGHTALYWYRQSLGQGLEFLIYFQGNSAPDKSGLPSDRFSAERTGGSVSTLTIQRTQQEDSAVYLCASSTRDRGRWEETQYFGPGTRLLVL.

This rearrangement joins TRBV19 to TRBJ1-1; possibly TRBD1 for D (6 bases). The CDR3 consists of 14 residues. V was trimmed by 5 bases and J by 2 bases, leaving 12 bases between them. Per the germline V gene, CDR1 is LNHDA and CDR2 is SQIVND (reference sequence). For the CDR3, the DNA is TGTGCCAGTAGTGCCGGGACAACAAACACTGAAGCTTTCTTT. It encodes CASSAGTTNTEAFF.

In its sample, this clonotype was seen many times. This sequence joins TRBV5-1 and TRBJ2-7; D call uncertain. This CDR3 region has 13 residues. Trimming pared 4 bases from V and 2 bases from J, leaving 10 bases between. The germline CDR1 and CDR2 sequences are SGHRS and YFSETQ. The CDR3 DNA is TGCGCCAGCAGCCTGACACCCACCTACGAGCAGTACTTC. Amino acid sequence: CASSLTPTYEQYF.

This chain uses TRBV24-1 with TRBJ2-3; 8 bases match TRBD1. This CDR3 region has 16 residues. From germline, CDR1 is KGHDR and CDR2 SFDVKD. After removal of 1 base from V and 4 bases from J, the junction contained 6 bases not matched to a gene. Written as DNA, the CDR3 is TGTGCCACCAGTGATTTAGGATACAGGGGGGCAGATACGCAGTATTTT. Protein: CATSDLGYRGADTQYF.

The V and J genes are TRBV2 and TRBJ2-7; the D call may be TRBD1 or TRBD2 (5 bases each). This CDR3 comprises 14 residues. CDR1 and CDR2 from the germline V gene are SNHLY and FYNNEI. V was clipped by 4 bases and J by 4 bases, with 14 bases between them. The CDR3 here is CASSGDGILYEQYV. CDR3 nucleotides: TGTGCCAGCAGTGGGGACGGGATACTTTACGAGCAGTACGTC.

As for this clonotype: The junction does not match germline at one end; this may be a read error. The rearrangement links TRBV7-8 to TRBJ2-1; D may be TRBD2 (6 bases). The length of the CDR3 is 11 residues. Germline V gene data show CDR1 as SGHVS and CDR2 as FQNEAQ. The CDR3 spells CANSRREEQFF. The CDR3 DNA reads as TGTGCCAACAGCCGTCGGGAGGAGCAGTTCTTC.

This clonotype was detected many times. CDR3 loop: CASSLGGEVYNEQFF. The CDR3 DNA sequence: TGTGCCAGCAGCCTGGGAGGGGAGGTCTACAATGAGCAGTTCTTC. The rearrangement links TRBV7-9 to TRBJ2-1; 7 nucleotides match TRBD2. Germline V gene data show CDR1 as SEHNR and CDR2 as FQNEAQ (reference sequence). The V gene end was trimmed by 5 bases and the J gene end by 3 bases; junction bases not matched to a gene: 7. The CDR3 runs 15 residues.

This clonotype was detected a few times. The chain joins TRBV5-1 to TRBJ2-2; 8 bases are a match to TRBD1. CDR3 length: 17 residues. CDR1 is SGHRS, CDR2 YFSETQ, per germline. Losses at the gene ends were 1 base for V and 2 bases for J; bases not matched to a gene: 7. For the CDR3, the DNA is TGCGCCAGCAGCTTGCCCGGACAGGGACACAACACCGGGGAGCTGTTTTTT. It translates to CASSLPGQGHNTGELFF.